Each of the 23 T cell receptor beta chains below was sequenced from the same sample in a study of shared T cell receptors in the human thymus. TCRdb's table, derived via immunoSEQ multiplex PCR, lists solely in-frame clones and lacks some. The sample carries 500,000 to 850,000 clones, more than 70% recorded once. These data are also associated with another study on human thymus T cells.

Sequenced sample: thymocytes. The origin of the receptors is a boy in the first two years of life with a congenital heart defect.

The chain has TRBV9 and TRBJ2-3; 11 positions agree with TRBD2. V gave up 3 bases and J gave up 4 bases; unmatched junction bases: 19. From germline, CDR1 is SGDLS and CDR2 YYNGEE. This CDR3 is 20 amino acids long. The CDR3 region has the DNA TGTGCCAGCAGCGCAGGAATAGCGGGAGGGCTGACAGTTGTCCCAGATACGCAGTATTTT. As protein: CASSAGIAGGLTVVPDTQYF.

The chain links TRBV27 to TRBJ2-1; TRBD2 is a possible D gene (5 bases). The CDR3 length is 15 residues. Germline V gene sequence: CDR1 MNHEY, CDR2 SMNVEV (reference sequence). Trimming took 3 bases from V and 10 from J, leaving 19 bases between them. Here the CDR3 reads CASSFFNSRTGEQFF. Written as DNA, the CDR3 is TGTGCCAGCAGTTTCTTTAATAGCCGGACGGGAGAGCAGTTCTTC.

The chain joins TRBV4-1 to TRBJ2-5; 8 nucleotides line up with TRBD2. CDR1 and CDR2 from the germline V gene are MGHRA and YSYEKL. The length of the CDR3 is 18 residues. Unmatched junction bases numbered 11, after V lost 2 bases and J lost 0 bases. The CDR3 reads CASSQSPGTRKHQETQYF. In DNA, the CDR3 is TGCGCCAGCAGCCAATCGCCCGGGACTAGAAAGCACCAAGAGACCCAGTACTTC.

This clone was picked up one time. The chain joins TRBV14 to TRBJ2-3; TRBD2 is a possible D gene (6 bases). Germline assignment: CDR1 SGHDN and CDR2 FVKESK. Trimming pared 6 bases from V and 0 bases from J, leaving 19 bases between. The CDR3 covers 17 residues. The CDR3 nucleotides read TGTGCCAGCAGTATGCGTAGGGGACTTCGCAGCACAGATACGCAGTATTTT. This sequence encodes CASSMRRGLRSTDTQYF. Full variable domain (missing parts from reference TRBV14 and TRBJ2-3): EAGVTQFPSHSVIEKGQTVTLRCDPISGHDNLYWYRRVMGKEIKFLLHFVKESKQDESGMPNNRFLAERTGGTYSTLKVQPAELEDSGVYFCASSMRRGLRSTDTQYFGPGTRLTVL.

The CDR3 reads CASSLFTDSTDTQYF. DNA for the CDR3: TGTGCCAGCTCACTGTTCACTGATAGCACAGATACGCAGTATTTT. This chain links TRBV18 with TRBJ2-3; D gene unclear. The V end lost 4 bases, the J end lost 0 bases, and 11 bases lay between the germline ends. CDR1 and CDR2 from the germline V gene are KGHSH and LQKENI. The CDR3 loop spans 15 amino acids.

This chain links TRBV7-9 with TRBJ1-2; the D gene is possibly TRBD1 (6 bases). V lost 4 bases and J 3 bases, leaving 12 bases between the germline ends. Germline lookup yields CDR1 SEHNR and CDR2 FQNEAQ (reference sequence). The CDR3 spans 14 residues. The CDR3 loop is CASSWTDSDYGYTF. The CDR3 DNA reads as TGTGCCAGCAGCTGGACAGACTCTGACTATGGCTACACCTTC.

The chain recombines TRBV5-1 with TRBJ2-1; 8 bases agree with TRBD2. The germline V gene has CDR1 SGHRS and CDR2 YFSETQ. The CDR3 is 15 amino acids. V lost 0 bases to trimming and J lost 4 bases; unmatched junction nucleotides: 3. The CDR3 spells CASSLAGGGYNEQFF. The CDR3 coding sequence is TGCGCCAGCAGCTTGGCGGGCGGGGGGTACAATGAGCAGTTCTTC.

The rearrangement uses TRBV4-3 and TRBJ1-1; D perhaps matches TRBD1 (6 bases). CDR1 is LGHNA, CDR2 YSLEER, per germline. The CDR3 runs 21 residues. Trimming took off 4 bases at V and 1 base at J, with 31 bases between the two ends. As DNA, the CDR3 is TGCGCCAGCAGCCGCGGAGACGGGACAACCCGGACACCCCTACCGAACACTGAAGCTTTCTTT. Encoded protein: CASSRGDGTTRTPLPNTEAFF.

The chain links TRBV9 to TRBJ2-1, with 13 bases matching TRBD2. The CDR3 is 18 amino acids. Trimming took 0 bases from V and 2 from J; bases not matched to a gene: 5. Per the germline V gene, CDR1 is SGDLS and CDR2 is YYNGEE. The CDR3 DNA reads as TGTGCCAGCAGCGTAGGTCGGACTAGCGGGAGTACCTACAATGAGCAGTTCTTC. Residues: CASSVGRTSGSTYNEQFF.

V usage is TRBV11-2 and J usage is TRBJ2-7, with a possible D match to TRBD1 (5 bases). Deletions cut 4 bases from V and 1 base from J, with 14 bases between. Germline assignment: CDR1 SGHAT and CDR2 FQNNGV. CDR3 size: 15 residues. This CDR3 reads CASSSTTGRSYEQYF. CDR3 nucleotide sequence: TGTGCCAGCAGCTCTACTACAGGACGATCCTACGAGCAGTACTTC.

V and J are TRBV9 and TRBJ1-2, with D uncertain. This CDR3 is 14 amino acids long. Germline V gene sequence: CDR1 SGDLS, CDR2 YYNGEE. V shed 0 bases and J shed 7 bases, with 13 bases lying between them. CDR3 bases: TGTGCCAGCAGCGTAGTCAGGAGAGAGGGTGGCTACACCTTC. Residues: CASSVVRREGGYTF.

V and J are TRBV11-2 and TRBJ2-5; 9 bases are a match to TRBD1. The germline V gene encodes CDR1 SGHAT and CDR2 FQNNGV. V lost 3 bases and J lost 1; bases outside the gene matches: 6. This CDR3 comprises 16 residues. The CDR3 DNA follows: TGTGCCAGCAGCTTTCACCGGGACAGGGCCCAAGAGACCCAGTACTTC. Encoded protein: CASSFHRDRAQETQYF.

V and J are TRBV9 and TRBJ2-1, with 12 bases that match TRBD2. Germline V lookup: CDR1 SGDLS, CDR2 YYNGEE. J lost 6 bases, V lost 3 bases, and 16 bases had no gene match. CDR3 length: 19 amino acids. The CDR3: CASSARSPSGRGPGNEQFF. In nucleotides, the CDR3 is TGTGCCAGCAGCGCTAGGTCCCCTAGCGGGAGGGGGCCTGGCAATGAGCAGTTCTTC.

The chain has TRBV10-3 and TRBJ1-2, with D unclear. Between the trimmed V and J ends, which lost 7 bases and 0 bases, there was a span of 15 bases. Germline lookup yields CDR1 ENHRY and CDR2 SYGVKD. The length of the CDR3 is 15 residues. In nucleotides, the CDR3 is TGTGCCATCACCGAGAGGGCGGATTCTAACTATGGCTACACCTTC. Its protein product is CAITERADSNYGYTF.

The V gene is TRBV20-1, the J gene TRBJ2-1, with unresolved D. Germline CDR1 and CDR2: DFQATT and SNEGSKA (reference sequence). CDR3 size: 11 residues. Trimming cost V 7 bases and J 2 bases, with 6 bases left between them. The CDR3: CSDMAYNEQFF. CDR3 DNA: TGCAGTGACATGGCCTACAATGAGCAGTTCTTC.

In DNA form, the CDR3 reads TGTGCCAGCAGCCCCCGACTAGCGGGGGCCCGATACGAGCAGTACTTC. Encoded protein: CASSPRLAGARYEQYF. The rearrangement links TRBV7-2 to TRBJ2-5, with 12 bases fitting TRBD2. The J call may be faulty, since TRBJ2-7 better matches the DNA end. This CDR3 contains 16 residues. The germline V gene encodes CDR1 SGHTA and CDR2 FQGNSA.

The chain has TRBV11-2 and TRBJ1-1, with 10 bases lining up with TRBD1. Germline V gene sequence: CDR1 SGHAT, CDR2 FQNNGV. The ends lost 5 bases at V and 5 bases at J; junction bases unmatched: 8. CDR3 length: 15 amino acids. The CDR3 coding sequence is TGTGCCAGCAGCCCACCGACAGGGGGCGAAACTGAAGCTTTCTTT. Residues: CASSPPTGGETEAFF. The variable domain in full, with the rest retrieved from reference TRBV11-2 and TRBJ1-1, is EAGVAQSPRYKIIEKRQSVAFWCNPISGHATLYWYQQILGQGPKLLIQFQNNGVVDDSQLPKDRFSAERLKGVDSTLKIQPAKLEDSAVYLCASSPPTGGETEAFFGQGTRLTVV.

V is TRBV25-1 and J is TRBJ2-1; 7 positions match TRBD1. The V gene end was trimmed by 4 bases and the J gene end by 7 bases; junction bases not matched to a gene: 1. This CDR3 is 12 amino acids long. Germline assignment: CDR1 MGHDK and CDR2 SYGVNS. The CDR3 is CASSGQGNEQFF. The CDR3 DNA reads as TGTGCCAGCAGTGGACAGGGTAATGAGCAGTTCTTC. The full variable domain, rest sourced from reference TRBV25-1 and TRBJ2-1, is EADIYQTPRYLVIGTGKKITLECSQTMGHDKMYWYQQDPGMELHLIHYSYGVNSTEKGDLSSESTVSRIRTEHFPLTLESARPSHTSQYLCASSGQGNEQFFGPGTRLTVL.

The chain links TRBV30 to TRBJ2-6, with 7 positions matching TRBD1. The germline V gene has CDR1 GTSNPN and CDR2 SVGIG (reference sequence). CDR3 length equals 19 residues. After removal of 3 bases from V and 2 bases from J, the junction contained 16 bases not matched to a gene. CDR3 amino acids: CAWRRMPGQFTPGANVLTF. The CDR3 DNA reads TGTGCCTGGAGAAGAATGCCGGGACAGTTTACCCCTGGGGCCAACGTCCTGACTTTC.

This clone was observed once. For the CDR3, the DNA is TGCGCCAGCAGCTTAAGAGAAAACCCACCCTACGAGCAGTACTTC. This gives the protein CASSLRENPPYEQYF. The genes are TRBV5-1 and TRBJ2-7, with D unclear. This CDR3 comprises 15 residues. Germline loops: CDR1 SGHRS, CDR2 YFSETQ. Deletions cut 2 bases from V and 2 bases from J, with 14 bases between.

The chain joins TRBV9 to TRBJ2-7; D might be TRBD2 (6 bases). V lost 0 bases, J lost 2 bases, and 12 bases lay in between. There are 15 residues in the CDR3. Germline CDR1 reads SGDLS; CDR2 reads YYNGEE. The DNA for the CDR3 is TGTGCCAGCAGCGTAGGGGCCGGAGGGGCCTACGAGCAGTACTTC. It specifies CASSVGAGGAYEQYF.

The chain is built from TRBV30 and TRBJ1-5, with D unresolved. The germline V gene encodes CDR1 GTSNPN and CDR2 SVGIG (reference sequence). The CDR3 is 15 amino acids. V lost 1 base and J 4 bases, leaving 14 bases between the germline ends. The CDR3 sequence is CAWSGRVDRNQPQHF. CDR3 nucleotides: TGTGCCTGGAGTGGTCGGGTGGATCGTAATCAGCCCCAGCATTTT.

Concerning this clone itself: Other nucleotide sequences in the sample specify the same CDR3. CDR3 amino acids: CASSADNEQFF. CDR3 bases: TGTGCCAGCAGCGCTGACAATGAGCAGTTCTTC. J is TRBJ2-1 and V is TRBV9, with no clear D. Trimming took off 3 bases at V and 5 bases at J, with 3 bases between the two ends. CDR1 and CDR2 (germline): SGDLS, YYNGEE. The CDR3 is 11 residues long. Based on the CDR3 plus reference TRBV9 and TRBJ2-1, the full variable domain is DSGVTQTPKHLITATGQRVTLRCSPRSGDLSVYWYQQSLDQGLQFLIQYYNGEERAKGNILERFSAQQFPDLHSELNLSSLELGDSALYFCASSADNEQFFGPGTRLTVL.